This TCR beta chain was obtained from a study of cytomegalovirus exposure and HLA in healthy donors. For the study at large: Of roughly 400 genotyped donors, 81% grouped in the Caucasian-associated ancestry cluster. Whole-study findings and limits: Earlier results showed most TCR beta V segments being productive about 87% or about 30% of the time. Specific recognition of CMV antigens was confirmed in vitro for a few chains (all CMV-associated). The study labeled roughly 160 TCR beta chains cytomegalovirus-associated.

This clone was detected only once. The target antigen is unknown. CDR3 size: 16 residues. With V trimmed by 6 bases and J by 4 bases, 6 bases remained unmatched. From germline, CDR1 is MDHEN and CDR2 SYDVKM. The PCR made use of 60 Vbeta and 13 Jbeta primers. The repertoire was sequenced with immunoSEQ multiplex PCR; TCRdb's copy has only in-frame clones and lacks some. Of about 180,000 clones listed, approximately 80% were seen once; the top ten hold approximately 1.2%. Sequencing used PBMCs. The V call is TRBV28, the J call TRBJ2-3, with 14 bases aligning to TRBD2. The TCR was taken from a girl aged 2-10 years in good health and CMV-seropositive. The CDR3 sequence: CASRGGGLAGADTQYF. DNA for the CDR3: TGTGCCAGCAGAGGAGGGGGACTAGCGGGAGCAGATACGCAGTATTTT. Drawing the rest from reference TRBV28 and TRBJ2-3, the complete variable domain is DVKVTQSSRYLVKRTGEKVFLECVQDMDHENMFWYRQDPGLGLRLIYFSYDVKMKEKGDIPEGYSVSREKKERFSLILESASTNQTSMYLCASRGGGLAGADTQYFGPGTRLTVL.